This TCR beta chain was sequenced for a study of CD8 T cells in ankylosing spondylitis (dated by TCRdb to about 2017). As for the study more broadly: The study profiled T cell receptor beta repertoires in healthy donors and ankylosing spondylitis patients to find disease-linked TCR variants. The full study cohort was made up of about two dozen ankylosing spondylitis patients and more than 90 healthy donors. Peripheral blood was sampled, and synovial fluid was additionally collected from ankylosing spondylitis patients. Paper-wide results and their limitations: Blood from ankylosing spondylitis patients appeared to be characterized by a TCR beta motif made up of several highly homologous amino acid variants. The disease-linked clones were reported as significantly enriched in matched synovial fluid samples from ankylosing spondylitis patients. In peripheral blood, the disease-linked clones were found at relatively low frequencies and had a CD8+ phenotype. Some TCR beta motif variants had previously been reported in synovial fluid and blood of reactive arthritis patients, which suggested common disease-initiation mechanisms.

This clonotype was found a few times. What this receptor recognizes is not known. Within one base of it there is no much larger clone, and no base qualities were kept. TCRdb lists the instrument as Illumina HiSeq 2500. Quantitative 5'-RACE with molecular barcodes was used to prepare TCR beta libraries. The study's own analysis went as follows. A new computational method, built on a probabilistic model of VDJ rearrangement, was used to identify disease-linked TCR variants. The raw public data were reprocessed by TCRdb itself: fastp quality trimming at Q25, MiXCR clonotype calling, in-frame beta chains only. A single entry per CDR3 protein holds the most common genes and DNA from its merged rows. These V and J calls originate from TCRdb's pipeline instead of the authors' own analysis. The sample table holds under 950,000 distinct CDR3 sequences, of which 15% to 20% were seen once. The ten largest clones capture about 20% of the sample.

CDR1 and CDR2, looked up from the germline V gene, are LGHNA and YNFKEQ. The CDR3 has 14 amino acids, counting the end cysteine and phenylalanine. CDR3 DNA only is kept here, 42 bases in frame from base 1. The germline ends are 5 bases apart after V is trimmed by 0 bases and J by 2 bases. This chain is built from TRBV4-2 and TRBJ2-4; the D gene remains uncertain. Sequencing was performed on blood, either unsorted or a sorted T cell fraction (not recorded which). The sequence was obtained from a male donor with ankylosing spondylitis. Here is the DNA: TGTGCCAGCAGCCAAGACATTACCAAAAACATTCAGTACTTC. Translation gives CASSQDITKNIQYF.